This T cell receptor beta chain originates from a study of regulatory T cells in long-lasting Graves disease. Study conclusions and caveats: In persistent patients, shared public clonotypes (around 2,500) outnumbered those in new patients (almost 1,000).

Time point defined: newly diagnosed GD, antithyroid drugs for less than 3 months. Extracted PBMC RNA gave rise to the TCR library. Notes on this clonotype: No antigen is known for it.

The CDR3 is made up of 16 amino acids. V was pared by 4 bases and J by 0 bases, with 7 bases of the junction left unmatched. Germline V gene lookup returns CDR1 SGHDN and CDR2 FVKESK. According to the study, TCR beta libraries were built with iRepertoire HTBI primers and CDR3-region Arm-PCR. MiXCR, applied by TCRdb to the multiplex PCR reads, yields one record per CDR3 protein. Counted here are hundreds of thousands of distinct CDR3 sequences, roughly a sixth occurring once; the ten biggest clones make up about 12%. The same specimen was also included in a second study, on T cells in Graves' hyperthyroidism and ophthalmopathy. That paper adds: Ophthalmopathy prediction by the model preceded onset by a median about 6.3 months.

Material: peripheral blood mononuclear cells (PBMCs), obtained at new diagnosis, from a patient treated with antithyroid drugs. The V and J genes are TRBV14 and TRBJ2-3; TRBD2 matches at 7 bases. This clonotype was obtained from a man aged 18-30 years with Graves disease. The CDR3 sequence is CASSPRTSVSTDTQYF. CDR3 nucleotide sequence: TGTGCCAGCAGCCCGAGGACTAGTGTGAGCACAGATACGCAGTATTTT.